The 32 T cell receptor beta chains below all came from one sample that was sequenced in a study of cytomegalovirus exposure and HLA in healthy donors. Vbeta (60) and Jbeta (13) primers were used in the PCR. Measured with immunoSEQ multiplex PCR; TCRdb has only the in-frame clones, and not every one. This sample contains around 100,000 clones. Sequenced: PBMCs. These TCRs come from a man aged 25 to 40 in good health and CMV-seronegative.

CDR3 residues: CASSLRSDTSYGYTF. CDR3 nucleotides: TGTGCCAGCAGCTTAAGGTCGGACACCTCCTATGGCTACACCTTC. The chain has TRBV11-2 and TRBJ1-2, with D maybe TRBD1 (5 bases). The V end was cut by 2 bases, the J end by 4 bases, with 14 bases between. There are 15 residues in the CDR3. CDR1 and CDR2 from the germline V gene are SGHAT and FQNNGV. Based on the CDR3 plus reference TRBV11-2 and TRBJ1-2, the full variable domain is EAGVAQSPRYKIIEKRQSVAFWCNPISGHATLYWYQQILGQGPKLLIQFQNNGVVDDSQLPKDRFSAERLKGVDSTLKIQPAKLEDSAVYLCASSLRSDTSYGYTFGSGTRLTVV.

J is TRBJ2-2 and V is TRBV5-6; 8 bases line up with TRBD1. CDR3 length: 15 residues. V lost 0 bases to trimming and J lost 5 bases; unmatched junction nucleotides: 3. Germline V gives CDR1 SGHDT, CDR2 YYEEEE. CDR3 protein: CASSLGTGRTGELFF. The CDR3 nucleotides are TGTGCCAGCAGCTTGGGGACAGGGCGGACCGGGGAGCTGTTTTTT.

This rearrangement joins TRBV7-9 to TRBJ2-5; TRBD2 agrees at 7 bases. The CDR3 length is 13 residues. Per germline, CDR1 SEHNR and CDR2 FQNEAQ (reference sequence). Trimming took 5 bases from V and 2 from J; bases not matched to a gene: 2. CDR3 sequence: CASSGGLQETQYF. The CDR3 DNA reads TGTGCCAGCAGCGGGGGACTACAAGAGACCCAGTACTTC.

The chain combines TRBV27 with TRBJ2-7; 7 nucleotides align to TRBD1. This CDR3 is built from 15 residues. Trimming cost V 5 bases and J 5 bases; bases outside gene matches: 12. Germline loops: CDR1 MNHEY, CDR2 SMNVEV (reference sequence). In DNA, the CDR3 is TGTGCCAGCAGTCCAAGACAGGGCGCGGGCAACGAGCAGTACTTC. It specifies CASSPRQGAGNEQYF.

V and J are TRBV9 and TRBJ2-4, with TRBD2 as a possible D gene (5 bases). The CDR3 consists of 17 residues. Trimming shortened V by 3 bases and J by 1 base, and 17 bases separated the two germline ends. Germline CDR1 and CDR2: SGDLS and YYNGEE. Here the CDR3 DNA reads TGTGCCAGCAGCGAAGGCGCGGGTATTGGGGCCAAAAACATTCAGTACTTC. Amino acid sequence: CASSEGAGIGAKNIQYF.

CDR3 nucleotides: TGTGCCAGCAGTCTAGGGGACAGGGGTGCCGGGGAGCTGTTTTTT. It is translated as CASSLGDRGAGELFF. The chain couples TRBV11-3 to TRBJ2-2; TRBD1 aligns across 10 bases. Germline CDR1 reads SGHNT; CDR2 reads YENEEA. The CDR3 covers 15 residues. Unmatched junction bases numbered 7, after V lost 6 bases and J lost 6 bases.

This chain joins TRBV27 and TRBJ2-7; D may be TRBD1 (7 bases). This CDR3 is built from 13 residues. The V gene's germline CDR1 is MNHEY and CDR2 SMNVEV (reference sequence). With 6 bases removed from V and 6 bases from J, the gap between germline ends came to 15 bases. The CDR3 loop reads CASSYFQGGEQYF. As DNA, the CDR3 is TGTGCCAGCAGCTACTTTCAGGGGGGCGAGCAGTACTTC.

The chain couples TRBV5-1 to TRBJ2-2; the match to TRBD2 covers 8 bases. CDR1 and CDR2 from the germline V gene are SGHRS and YFSETQ. V lost 0 bases and J lost 4; bases outside the gene matches: 2. The CDR3 sequence is 15 residues long. The CDR3 DNA reads as TGCGCCAGCAGCTTGGTAGCGGGGTCCACCGGGGAGCTGTTTTTT. As protein: CASSLVAGSTGELFF.

This chain joins TRBV5-6 and TRBJ1-2; maybe TRBD1 (6 bases). The CDR3 totals 16 residues. Between the trimmed V and J ends, which lost 5 bases and 4 bases, there was a span of 21 bases. Germline V gives CDR1 SGHDT, CDR2 YYEEEE. This CDR3 is CASRPKWGGPSYGYTF. The CDR3 DNA reads TGTGCCAGCAGGCCAAAATGGGGGGGCCCTTCCTATGGCTACACCTTC.

The V gene is TRBV2, the J gene TRBJ2-3; D is possibly TRBD2 (6 bases). Germline V gene sequence: CDR1 SNHLY, CDR2 FYNNEI. This CDR3 region has 14 residues. The ends were cut back, 4 bases at V and 1 base at J, with 9 bases in the middle. CDR3 sequence: CASSVSGGTDTQYF. CDR3 DNA: TGTGCCAGCAGTGTATCGGGGGGCACAGATACGCAGTATTTT.

The chain has TRBV5-1 and TRBJ2-5; 8 nucleotides line up with TRBD2. The end of the DNA fits TRBJ2-7 better, so the J call may be wrong. The CDR3 contains 14 residues. CDR1 SGHRS and CDR2 YFSETQ come from the germline V gene. CDR3 protein: CASRRGDGTYEQYF. The CDR3 coding sequence is TGCGCCAGCAGGCGGGGGGACGGGACCTACGAGCAGTACTTC.

The chain has TRBV7-2 and TRBJ1-5; 7 bases are a match to TRBD1. Germline values: CDR1 SGHTA, CDR2 FQGNSA. The CDR3 has 15 amino acids. Unmatched junction bases numbered 7, after V lost 1 base and J lost 7 bases. The CDR3 DNA sequence: TGTGCCAGCAGCTTAGTCCGACAGGGAGAACAGCCCCAGCATTTT. This sequence encodes CASSLVRQGEQPQHF.

About this clone: Other nucleotide sequences in the sample specify the same CDR3. V and J are TRBV4-2 and TRBJ2-1; 8 bases align to TRBD1. The CDR3 spans 17 residues. J lost 8 bases, V lost 4 bases, and 16 bases had no gene match. CDR1 and CDR2 (germline): LGHNA, YNFKEQ. DNA of the CDR3: TGTGCCAGCAGCCTCGAATCTGCCCAGGGGGCGGGCTATGAGCAGTTCTTC. Translation gives CASSLESAQGAGYEQFF.

The rearrangement uses TRBV2 and TRBJ1-2; D is perhaps TRBD1 (5 bases). Trimming pared 3 bases from V and 4 bases from J, leaving 15 bases between. CDR1 and CDR2 (germline): SNHLY, FYNNEI. CDR3 length: 15 amino acids. The CDR3 sequence: CASSDRSRVFYGYTF. CDR3 in DNA: TGTGCCAGCAGTGATCGAAGCAGGGTTTTCTATGGCTACACCTTC.

V gene TRBV6-5 combines with J gene TRBJ2-7; 7 bases match TRBD1. The ends lost 8 bases at V and 1 base at J; junction bases unmatched: 5. CDR1 is MNHEY and CDR2 is SVGAGI in the germline V gene. This CDR3 is built from 13 residues. The CDR3: CASGDRVSYEQYF. The CDR3 bases are TGTGCCAGCGGAGACAGGGTATCCTACGAGCAGTACTTC.

The V and J genes are TRBV4-1 and TRBJ1-2; a possible D gene is TRBD1 (6 bases). The CDR3 has 15 residues. V was pared by 3 bases and J by 2 bases, with 13 bases between. Germline V CDR1 and CDR2: MGHRA, YSYEKL. The CDR3 reads CASSHLDRGNYGYTF. CDR3 nucleotides: TGCGCCAGCAGCCACCTGGACAGAGGAAACTATGGCTACACCTTC.

The rearrangement links TRBV10-3 to TRBJ2-7, with D perhaps TRBD2 (7 bases). V gave up 3 bases and J gave up 2 bases, with 11 bases separating them. CDR3 length: 14 amino acids. Germline V gene data show CDR1 as ENHRY and CDR2 as SYGVKD. This CDR3 reads CAISDGGATYEQYF. CDR3 coding DNA: TGTGCCATCAGTGATGGGGGGGCCACCTACGAGCAGTACTTC.

The chain has TRBV7-2 and TRBJ2-5, with a possible D match to TRBD1 (6 bases). Trimming pared 5 bases from V and 6 bases from J, leaving 16 bases between. Germline-derived CDR1 and CDR2 are SGHTA and FQGNSA. The CDR3 totals 14 residues. The CDR3 reads CASSPDGQGKTQYF. DNA of the CDR3: TGTGCCAGCAGCCCCGATGGGCAGGGGAAGACCCAGTACTTC. Full variable domain (rest looked up from reference TRBV7-2 and TRBJ2-5): GAGVSQSPSNKVTEKGKDVELRCDPISGHTALYWYRQSLGQGLEFLIYFQGNSAPDKSGLPSDRFSAERTGGSVSTLTIQRTQQEDSAVYLCASSPDGQGKTQYFGPGTRLLVL.

This chain connects TRBV5-1 to TRBJ2-5, with 8 positions matching TRBD2. From germline, CDR1 is SGHRS and CDR2 YFSETQ. This CDR3 has 17 residues. V lost 5 bases and J lost 1; bases outside the gene matches: 13. The DNA of the CDR3 is TGCGCCAGCAGTTCGCTCGGGGGGGCTAACCTCCAAGAGACCCAGTACTTC. Protein sequence: CASSSLGGANLQETQYF.

The chain joins TRBV6-1 to TRBJ2-5; TRBD1 might be the D (6 bases). Germline V gene sequence: CDR1 MNHNS, CDR2 SASEGT. Between the trimmed V and J ends, which lost 0 bases and 2 bases, there was a span of 10 bases. This CDR3 has 15 residues. CDR3 nucleotides: TGTGCCAGCAGTGAAGCCGTTGGGACACAAGAGACCCAGTACTTC. It is translated as CASSEAVGTQETQYF.

The rearrangement links TRBV6-6 to TRBJ1-4; 10 bases are a match to TRBD1. V shed 10 bases, J shed 9 bases, and the junction held 8 bases outside the gene matches. In germline, CDR1 is MNHNY, CDR2 SVGAGI (reference sequence). The CDR3 spans 13 residues. CDR3 DNA sequence: TGTGCCACCTCTGACAGGGGGCTGAAAAAACTGTTTTTT. This encodes CATSDRGLKKLFF.

V gene TRBV5-4 combines with J gene TRBJ2-1; D is possibly TRBD2 (5 bases). CDR3 length: 13 residues. Germline V CDR1 and CDR2: SGHNT, YYREEE (reference sequence). V was cut by 0 bases and J by 7 bases, with 8 bases left in between. The CDR3 DNA reads TGTGCCAGCAGCTTGGACGGGGTAAATGAGCAGTTCTTC. This encodes CASSLDGVNEQFF.

The rearrangement joins TRBV4-2 to TRBJ1-4; the D gene is possibly TRBD1 (5 bases). The germline V and J ends were trimmed by 2 bases and 0 bases, with 10 bases remaining between them. This CDR3 has 16 amino acids. CDR1 LGHNA and CDR2 YNFKEQ come from the germline V gene. CDR3 loop: CASSQKTVSTNEKLFF. The CDR3 DNA reads TGTGCCAGCAGCCAAAAGACAGTCTCAACTAATGAAAAACTGTTTTTT.

The V call is TRBV30, the J call TRBJ2-7; D might be TRBD1 (6 bases). This CDR3 has 15 amino acids. The germline gives CDR1 GTSNPN, CDR2 SVGIG (reference sequence). The V end was cut by 0 bases, the J end by 2 bases, with 14 bases between. The CDR3 sequence is CAWSVGQYSTYEQYF. The CDR3 DNA follows: TGTGCCTGGAGTGTTGGACAGTACTCAACCTACGAGCAGTACTTC.

CDR3 in amino acids: CSVGEVGGGSGYTF. The CDR3 coding sequence is TGCAGCGTTGGAGAAGTGGGCGGGGGAAGCGGCTACACCTTC. The chain is built from TRBV29-1 and TRBJ1-2; perhaps TRBD1 as D (5 bases). Trimming left V 4 bases short and J 8 bases short, with 20 bases between. Germline CDR1 and CDR2: SQVTM and ANQGSEA. There are 14 residues in the CDR3.

The CDR3 bases are TGCGCCAGCAGCCCGGACAGGGTGATCGAGCAGTACTTC. This encodes CASSPDRVIEQYF. This chain links TRBV5-1 with TRBJ2-7, with 8 bases aligning to TRBD1. Germline CDR1 is SGHRS and CDR2 is YFSETQ. Trimming at V came to 4 bases and at J to 6 bases, leaving 6 bases not matched to a gene. The CDR3 covers 13 residues.

The chain carries TRBV5-1 and TRBJ2-3, with D unresolved. This CDR3 has 15 amino acids. The germline CDR1 and CDR2 sequences are SGHRS and YFSETQ. The V end lost 4 bases, the J end lost 4 bases, and 16 bases lay between the germline ends. This chain's CDR3 is CASSPTQTRPDTQYF. CDR3 in DNA: TGCGCCAGCAGCCCCACGCAGACTCGCCCAGATACGCAGTATTTT.

CDR3 region: CASSPPGQGYEQYF. CDR3 in DNA: TGTGCCAGCAGTCCTCCGGGACAGGGCTACGAGCAGTACTTC. The V call is TRBV6-5, the J call TRBJ2-5; 9 bases are a match to TRBD1. The J call may be faulty, since TRBJ2-7 better matches the DNA end. Germline CDR1 reads MNHEY; CDR2 reads SVGAGI. The CDR3 totals 14 residues.

The CDR3 region has the DNA TGCAGCGTCACCCTGGGCGGGGGAGATTTGGAGACCCAGTACTTC. Protein: CSVTLGGGDLETQYF. This chain joins TRBV29-1 and TRBJ2-5; 7 bases agree with TRBD2. The V gene end was trimmed by 6 bases and the J gene end by 5 bases; junction bases not matched to a gene: 15. Germline-derived CDR1 and CDR2 are SQVTM and ANQGSEA. CDR3 size: 15 residues.

The J gene is TRBJ1-4, the V gene TRBV2, with D perhaps TRBD1 (6 bases). CDR1 SNHLY and CDR2 FYNNEI come from the germline V gene. Between the trimmed V and J ends, which lost 8 bases and 5 bases, there was a span of 12 bases. This CDR3 spans 13 amino acids. Here the CDR3 reads CASGGPTNEKLFF. The CDR3 nucleotides are TGTGCCAGCGGGGGCCCCACGAATGAAAAACTGTTTTTT.

The chain carries TRBV6-6 and TRBJ2-5, with 9 positions matching TRBD1. The CDR3 consists of 15 residues. Germline values: CDR1 MNHNY, CDR2 SVGAGI (reference sequence). After removal of 6 bases from V and 9 bases from J, the junction contained 14 bases not matched to a gene. CDR3 sequence reads: CASRGLGQGSSAQYF. The CDR3 DNA follows: TGTGCCAGCAGGGGCTTGGGACAGGGTAGTTCGGCCCAGTACTTC.

The chain combines TRBV2 with TRBJ2-2; 7 bases are shared with TRBD2. The CDR3 consists of 12 residues. Germline assignment: CDR1 SNHLY and CDR2 FYNNEI. Trimming at V came to 8 bases and at J to 5 bases, leaving 2 bases not matched to a gene. In nucleotides, the CDR3 is TGTGCCAGCTCGCGGGGGACCGGGGAGCTGTTTTTT. Translation: CASSRGTGELFF.